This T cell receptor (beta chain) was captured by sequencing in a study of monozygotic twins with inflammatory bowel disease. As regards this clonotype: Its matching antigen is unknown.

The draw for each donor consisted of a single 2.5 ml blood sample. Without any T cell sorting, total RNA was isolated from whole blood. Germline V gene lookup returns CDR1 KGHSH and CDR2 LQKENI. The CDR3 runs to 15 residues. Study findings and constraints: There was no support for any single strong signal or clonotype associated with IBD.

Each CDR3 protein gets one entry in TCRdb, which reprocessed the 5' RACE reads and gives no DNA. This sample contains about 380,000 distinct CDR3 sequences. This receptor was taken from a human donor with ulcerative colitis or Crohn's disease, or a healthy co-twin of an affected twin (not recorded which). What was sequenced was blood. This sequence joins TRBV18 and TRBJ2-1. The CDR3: CASSPPEGIYNEQFF.